These 25 T cell receptor beta chains came from one sample sequenced in a study of cytomegalovirus exposure and HLA in healthy donors. Clones were read by immunoSEQ multiplex PCR, and TCRdb kept only the in-frame ones, dropping some. Among fewer than 350,000 clones listed, 85% to 90% were seen once. Sequenced: PBMCs. These receptors all come from a woman under 30 in good health and CMV-seronegative.

This chain joins TRBV11-2 and TRBJ2-7, with 14 positions matching TRBD2. CDR1 and CDR2 (germline): SGHAT, FQNNGV. V shed 4 bases, J shed 5 bases, and the junction held 4 bases outside the gene matches. This CDR3 is built from 15 residues. The CDR3 protein is CASSSGLAGDDEQYF. The CDR3, as DNA: TGTGCCAGCAGCTCGGGACTAGCGGGAGATGACGAGCAGTACTTC. Full variable domain (remainder filled in from reference TRBV11-2 and TRBJ2-7): EAGVAQSPRYKIIEKRQSVAFWCNPISGHATLYWYQQILGQGPKLLIQFQNNGVVDDSQLPKDRFSAERLKGVDSTLKIQPAKLEDSAVYLCASSSGLAGDDEQYFGPGTRLTVT.

The chain uses TRBV2 and TRBJ2-7; D is uncertain. Germline CDR1 and CDR2: SNHLY and FYNNEI. Trimming took 4 bases from V and 3 from J, leaving 13 bases between them. The CDR3 sequence is 14 residues long. CDR3 sequence (DNA): TGTGCCAGCAGTGTAAAACAGACCATCTACGAGCAGTACTTC. Translating gives CASSVKQTIYEQYF.

The gene calls are TRBV6-6 and TRBJ2-7; 9 bases are shared with TRBD2. CDR3 size: 13 residues. Germline CDR1 is MNHNY and CDR2 is SVGAGI (reference sequence). V lost 5 bases and J lost 5; bases outside the gene matches: 4. CDR3 bases: TGTGCCAGCAGTCCGGGACTAGCCCACGAGCAGTACTTC. It yields the protein CASSPGLAHEQYF.

The genes are TRBV4-1 and TRBJ1-1, with no clear D. This CDR3 spans 13 amino acids. Germline V gives CDR1 MGHRA, CDR2 YSYEKL. Trimming cost V 4 bases and J 2 bases, with 8 bases left between them. This chain's CDR3 is CASSPLANTEAFF. CDR3 bases: TGCGCCAGCAGCCCCCTAGCTAACACTGAAGCTTTCTTT.

The V and J genes are TRBV5-1 and TRBJ1-4; a possible D gene is TRBD1 (6 bases). This CDR3 contains 15 residues. Trimming cost V 0 bases and J 5 bases, with 11 bases left between them. Germline assignment: CDR1 SGHRS and CDR2 YFSETQ. The CDR3 bases are TGCGCCAGCAGCTTGGACAGGGTAAACAATGAAAAACTGTTTTTT. Translated: CASSLDRVNNEKLFF. Complete variable domain (other parts from reference TRBV5-1 and TRBJ1-4): KAGVTQTPRYLIKTRGQQVTLSCSPISGHRSVSWYQQTPGQGLQFLFEYFSETQRNKGNFPGRFSGRQFSNSRSEMNVSTLELGDSALYLCASSLDRVNNEKLFFGSGTQLSVL.

The chain links TRBV7-3 to TRBJ2-3; possibly TRBD2 for D (6 bases). With 1 base removed from V and 4 bases from J, the gap between germline ends came to 12 bases. Germline-derived CDR1 and CDR2 are SGHTA and FQGTGA. The CDR3 covers 15 residues. The CDR3 coding sequence is TGTGCCAGCAGCTTAAGATCGGGAGCTGCAGATACGCAGTATTTT. Its translation is CASSLRSGAADTQYF.

The CDR3: CASSESAGTDTQYF. CDR3 in DNA: TGTGCCAGCAGTGAATCGGCGGGAACAGATACGCAGTATTTT. V usage is TRBV6-1 and J usage is TRBJ2-3; a weak D match, TRBD2 (6 bases). The CDR3 runs 14 residues. Trimming removed 2 bases from V and 3 bases from J, with 9 bases in between. From germline, CDR1 is MNHNS and CDR2 SASEGT.

The V call is TRBV15, the J call TRBJ2-1; 7 bases agree with TRBD2. Germline V CDR1 and CDR2: LNHNV, YYDKDF (reference sequence). The junction had 12 bases not matched to a gene; V was cut back by 5 bases and J by 8 bases. The CDR3 runs 15 residues. CDR3 sequence: CATSASVKAGDEQFF. Written as DNA, the CDR3 is TGTGCCACCAGCGCCAGCGTCAAGGCGGGGGATGAGCAGTTCTTC.

The rearrangement joins TRBV28 to TRBJ2-3, with 7 bases identical to TRBD2. There are 17 residues in the CDR3. Unmatched junction bases numbered 12, after V lost 4 bases and J lost 2 bases. Germline CDR1 reads MDHEN; CDR2 reads SYDVKM. CDR3 in DNA: TGTGCCAGCAGTTCCAGGCGCCGACTAGCATACACAGATACGCAGTATTTT. Translated: CASSSRRRLAYTDTQYF.

The CDR3 nucleotides read TGTGCCAGCAGGACGAGGGGGCAGGGGGGAGATACGCAGTATTTT. Translating it yields CASRTRGQGGDTQYF. The chain recombines TRBV2 with TRBJ2-3; a weak D match, TRBD1 (7 bases). CDR3 size: 15 residues. Germline values: CDR1 SNHLY, CDR2 FYNNEI. The ends were cut back, 6 bases at V and 5 bases at J, with 18 bases in the middle.

This clone was counted between two and nine times. Other DNA sequences from this sample encode an identical CDR3 as well. The chain has TRBV27 and TRBJ2-7; 10 bases fit TRBD1. CDR1 and CDR2 from the germline V gene are MNHEY and SMNVEV (reference sequence). This CDR3 region has 13 residues. The V segment lost 3 bases and the J segment 4 bases; nucleotides outside the gene matches: 0. CDR3 nucleotide sequence: TGTGCCAGCAGTTTGGACAGGGGGTACGAGCAGTACTTC. Translated, it gives CASSLDRGYEQYF.

The chain carries TRBV5-1 and TRBJ1-6; D is perhaps TRBD1 (5 bases). Trimming pared 0 bases from V and 2 bases from J, leaving 9 bases between. The CDR3 runs to 16 residues. From germline, CDR1 is SGHRS and CDR2 YFSETQ. This chain's CDR3 is CASSLEGNPYNSPLHF. In DNA form, the CDR3 reads TGCGCCAGCAGCTTGGAGGGGAACCCCTATAATTCACCCCTCCACTTT. The full variable domain, with the rest looked up from reference TRBV5-1 and TRBJ1-6, is KAGVTQTPRYLIKTRGQQVTLSCSPISGHRSVSWYQQTPGQGLQFLFEYFSETQRNKGNFPGRFSGRQFSNSRSEMNVSTLELGDSALYLCASSLEGNPYNSPLHFGNGTRLTVT.

The rearrangement links TRBV10-3 to TRBJ2-1, with TRBD1 matching over 8 bases. CDR1 is ENHRY, CDR2 SYGVKD, per germline. Losses at the gene ends were 2 bases for V and 10 bases for J; bases not matched to a gene: 1. The CDR3 totals 12 residues. The CDR3 region is CAISERDREQFF. The CDR3 DNA reads as TGTGCCATCAGTGAGAGGGACAGGGAGCAGTTCTTC.

This clone was seen a few times. This chain links TRBV10-1 with TRBJ2-1; 11 nucleotides agree with TRBD2. The V gene's germline CDR1 is WNHNN and CDR2 SYGVQD (reference sequence). The V and J ends lost 3 bases and 9 bases, in that order; junction bases with no gene match: 4. The CDR3 totals 14 residues. The CDR3 DNA sequence: TGCGCCAGCAGTGAAGGACTAGCGGGCGGTGAGCAGTTCTTC. Protein: CASSEGLAGGEQFF.

This rearrangement joins TRBV19 to TRBJ2-7; the match to TRBD1 covers 8 bases. This CDR3 is built from 14 residues. The germline CDR1 and CDR2 sequences are LNHDA and SQIVND (reference sequence). J lost 5 bases, V lost 6 bases, and 9 bases had no gene match. The CDR3 region is CASRNTGGRNEQYF. The CDR3 nucleotides read TGTGCCAGTAGAAATACAGGGGGTCGGAACGAGCAGTACTTC.

J is TRBJ2-5 and V is TRBV18; 10 nucleotides line up with TRBD1. CDR1 is KGHSH, CDR2 LQKENI, per germline. The CDR3 length is 18 residues. J gave up 1 base and V 0 bases, and 8 bases lay outside the gene matches. The CDR3: CASSPPRGTGDLQETQYF. The CDR3 DNA follows: TGTGCCAGCTCACCACCGAGGGGGACAGGGGATCTCCAAGAGACCCAGTACTTC.

V usage is TRBV5-5 and J usage is TRBJ1-2; TRBD1 aligns across 7 bases. This CDR3 comprises 14 residues. V was pared by 5 bases and J by 6 bases, with 10 bases of the junction left unmatched. The germline gives CDR1 SGHKS, CDR2 YYEKEE (reference sequence). The CDR3 loop is CASSEWTGRHGYTF. The CDR3 DNA reads as TGTGCCAGCAGTGAGTGGACAGGCCGCCATGGCTACACCTTC.

J is TRBJ1-2 and V is TRBV11-1; D possibly corresponds to TRBD1 (5 bases). Trimming shortened V by 5 bases and J by 8 bases, and 15 bases separated the two germline ends. The CDR3 sequence is 13 residues long. In germline, CDR1 is SGHAT, CDR2 FQDESV (reference sequence). The chain's CDR3 is CASSDGGGSGYTF. The DNA for the CDR3 is TGTGCCAGCAGCGACGGTGGGGGGTCCGGCTACACCTTC.

The chain employs TRBV9 and TRBJ1-2; D is unclear. V gave up 0 bases and J gave up 6 bases, with 6 bases separating them. The CDR3 runs 12 residues. Germline CDR1 reads SGDLS; CDR2 reads YYNGEE. DNA of the CDR3: TGTGCCAGCAGCGTAGACGGGAATGGCTACACCTTC. This sequence encodes CASSVDGNGYTF.

This chain joins TRBV7-9 and TRBJ1-1, with a tentative D call TRBD1 (5 bases). The CDR3 is made up of 15 amino acids. V lost 0 bases and J lost 0, with 8 bases in between. The V gene's germline CDR1 is SEHNR and CDR2 FQNEAQ (reference sequence). CDR3 sequence (DNA): TGTGCCAGCAGCTTAGCACAGGCCATGAACACTGAAGCTTTCTTT. Translation: CASSLAQAMNTEAFF.

This chain uses TRBV7-8 with TRBJ2-7; 7 bases are shared with TRBD2. The CDR3 consists of 18 residues. CDR1 and CDR2 from the germline V gene are SGHVS and FQNEAQ. The trim removed 5 bases at V and 2 bases at J, leaving 18 bases unmatched. The CDR3 nucleotides read TGTGCCAGCAGCGCTGCCGTTGCTTTAACTAGCGCACCCTACGAGCAGTACTTC. It translates to CASSAAVALTSAPYEQYF. The variable domain in full, completed from reference TRBV7-8 and TRBJ2-7, reads GAGVSQSPRYKVAKRGQDVALRCDPISGHVSLFWYQQALGQGPEFLTYFQNEAQLDKSGLPSDRFFAERPEGSVSTLKIQRTQQEDSAVYLCASSAAVALTSAPYEQYFGPGTRLTVT.

V usage is TRBV14 and J usage is TRBJ1-2; tentatively, D is TRBD1 (6 bases). This CDR3 is 13 amino acids long. V shed 1 base and J shed 8 bases, with 11 bases lying between them. CDR1 is SGHDN and CDR2 is FVKESK in the germline V gene. The CDR3 coding sequence is TGTGCCAGCAGCCAAGTCTCAGGGGTCGGCTACACCTTC. Amino acid sequence: CASSQVSGVGYTF.

The chain joins TRBV27 to TRBJ2-7, with D unresolved. Germline values: CDR1 MNHEY, CDR2 SMNVEV (reference sequence). There are 15 residues in the CDR3. Trimming pared 3 bases from V and 2 bases from J, leaving 14 bases between. CDR3 in amino acids: CASSFSTPYPYEQYF. The CDR3 DNA sequence: TGTGCCAGCAGTTTCTCCACTCCCTACCCCTACGAGCAGTACTTC.

The rearrangement uses TRBV5-4 and TRBJ2-7; TRBD2 aligns across 10 bases. CDR3 length equals 16 residues. The germline CDR1 and CDR2 sequences are SGHNT and YYREEE (reference sequence). V gave up 4 bases and J gave up 2 bases; unmatched junction bases: 9. CDR3 residues: CASSPGGLATTYEQYF. The CDR3 DNA follows: TGTGCCAGCAGCCCCGGGGGACTAGCGACGACCTACGAGCAGTACTTC. The full variable domain, in which reference TRBV5-4 and TRBJ2-7 provide the parts outside the CDR3, is ETGVTQSPTHLIKTRGQQVTLRCSSQSGHNTVSWYQQALGQGPQFIFQYYREEENGRGNFPPRFSGLQFPNYSSELNVNALELDDSALYLCASSPGGLATTYEQYFGPGTRLTVT.

Only a few counts were recorded for this clone. V is TRBV28 and J is TRBJ1-6; possible D gene TRBD1, 6 bases. Trimming pared 10 bases from V and 7 bases from J, leaving 14 bases between. Germline-derived CDR1 and CDR2 are MDHEN and SYDVKM. This CDR3 region has 13 residues. This CDR3 reads CATKTGPNSPLHF. For the CDR3, the DNA is TGTGCCACCAAAACAGGGCCCAATTCACCCCTCCACTTT.